The 8 T cell receptor beta chains given below trace back to one sample, sequenced in a study of blood T cell repertoires in COVID-19. The method was immunoSEQ multiplex PCR; TCRdb's version includes in-frame clones alone and lacks a portion of them. The table includes about 260,000 clones, 70% to 90% detected once. The sequencing sample was made of peripheral blood. Source of these receptors: a man aged 30-40 years with active or convalescent COVID-19.

The J gene is TRBJ2-2, the V gene TRBV4-2; no definite D call. Trimming pared 1 base from V and 7 bases from J, leaving 7 bases between. Germline V gives CDR1 LGHNA, CDR2 YNFKEQ. The CDR3 extends over 13 amino acids. CDR3 nucleotides: TGTGCCAGCAGCCAAGCGTCAGACGGGGAGCTGTTTTTT. Protein sequence: CASSQASDGELFF.

The V gene is TRBV7-3, the J gene TRBJ2-6, with D possibly being TRBD1 (5 bases). This CDR3 is built from 18 residues. From germline, CDR1 is SGHTA and CDR2 FQGTGA. The V end was cut by 1 base, the J end by 0 bases, with 13 bases between. The CDR3 nucleotides read TGTGCCAGCAGCTTAATCCCAGGGTTATACTCTGGGGCCAACGTCCTGACTTTC. This encodes CASSLIPGLYSGANVLTF.

This sequence joins TRBV11-2 and TRBJ1-3, with 7 bases that match TRBD1. J was trimmed by 2 bases and V by 5 bases; bases with no gene match: 6. This CDR3 is 15 amino acids long. Germline V lookup: CDR1 SGHAT, CDR2 FQNNGV. Here the CDR3 DNA reads TGTGCCAGCAGCGAAGGGACAGATGCTGGAAACACCATATATTTT. Protein sequence: CASSEGTDAGNTIYF.

V is TRBV4-3 and J is TRBJ1-5; the D is unclear. Trimming took off 0 bases at V and 7 bases at J, with 10 bases between the two ends. The CDR3 loop spans 14 amino acids. Looked up from germline, CDR1 is LGHNA and CDR2 is YSLEER. The CDR3 coding sequence is TGCGCCAGCAGCCAAGAAGAGGGTTGGCAGCCCCAGCATTTT. It is translated as CASSQEEGWQPQHF.

The chain links TRBV5-4 to TRBJ1-2; 7 bases are a match to TRBD1. This CDR3 spans 15 amino acids. Germline V gives CDR1 SGHNT, CDR2 YYREEE (reference sequence). J was trimmed by 8 bases and V by 0 bases; bases with no gene match: 10. The CDR3 DNA reads TGTGCCAGCAGCTTGGTCTGGCAGGGGGATCAGGGCTACACCTTC. Amino acids: CASSLVWQGDQGYTF.

J is TRBJ2-1 and V is TRBV29-1, with TRBD2 identical over 8 bases. Germline loops: CDR1 SQVTM, CDR2 ANQGSEA. CDR3 length: 13 amino acids. The J segment lost 4 bases and the V segment lost 4 bases, leaving 3 bases of the junction unmatched. CDR3 region: CSVGVAGYNEQFF. CDR3 DNA sequence: TGCAGCGTTGGGGTAGCGGGGTACAATGAGCAGTTCTTC.

The genes are TRBV6-4 and TRBJ2-6, with 8 bases matching TRBD2. Germline trimming cut 2 bases from V and 0 bases from J; bases unmatched to any gene: 6. Germline V CDR1 and CDR2: MRHNA, SNTAGT. The CDR3 is made up of 18 amino acids. In DNA form, the CDR3 reads TGTGCCAGCAGTGACGGCCAGCGGGGGCCCTCTGGGGCCAACGTCCTGACTTTC. Residues: CASSDGQRGPSGANVLTF.

V is TRBV9 and J is TRBJ2-1; TRBD2 agrees at 12 bases. The ends lost 0 bases at V and 8 bases at J; junction bases unmatched: 12. CDR1 and CDR2 from the germline V gene are SGDLS and YYNGEE. The CDR3 has 18 residues. CDR3 coding DNA: TGTGCCAGCAGCGTAGACCTAGCGGGGGGGCCGAATGTCTATGAGCAGTTCTTC. Protein: CASSVDLAGGPNVYEQFF.